Below, 27 T cell receptor beta chains from the same sample are listed, as sequenced in a study of T cells after yellow fever vaccination. TCRdb passed the 5' RACE reads through MiXCR, listing each CDR3 protein once. The sample holds 610,000 or so distinct CDR3 sequences; 10% to 15% are singletons and the top ten take 15%. This specimen consisted of PBMCs, obtained on the day of the yellow fever booster vaccination. All receptors derive from a man aged 25-45 years who received the YFV17D yellow fever vaccine.

The sample holds many counts of this clonotype. The V gene is TRBV20-1, the J gene TRBJ2-7; 7 bases map to TRBD1. The CDR3 contains 14 residues. V shed 1 base, J shed 3 bases, and the junction held 6 bases outside the gene matches. CDR1 DFQATT and CDR2 SNEGSKA come from the germline V gene (reference sequence). CDR3 loop: CSARATGRIYEQYF. CDR3 coding DNA: TGCAGTGCTAGAGCGACAGGGAGAATCTACGAGCAGTACTTC.

The gene calls are TRBV20-1 and TRBJ2-7; D may be TRBD1 or TRBD2 (6 bases each). CDR3 size: 13 residues. CDR1 DFQATT and CDR2 SNEGSKA come from the germline V gene (reference sequence). Deletions cut 3 bases from V and 5 bases from J, with 14 bases between. CDR3 in DNA: TGCAGTGCTAGGGGGGCAGGGACTCACGAGCAGTACTTC. It specifies CSARGAGTHEQYF.

This clonotype appeared a few times. The V gene is TRBV5-1, the J gene TRBJ2-2, with D perhaps TRBD1 (6 bases). V was pared by 6 bases and J by 0 bases, with 12 bases between. This CDR3 contains 15 residues. The germline CDR1 and CDR2 sequences are SGHRS and YFSETQ. The chain's CDR3 is CASTVRTANTGELFF. The CDR3 DNA sequence: TGCGCCAGCACGGTTCGGACAGCGAACACCGGGGAGCTGTTTTTT.

This rearrangement joins TRBV7-2 to TRBJ2-2; D may be TRBD2 (6 bases). CDR1 SGHTA and CDR2 FQGNSA come from the germline V gene. V was pared by 5 bases and J by 8 bases, with 18 bases between. The CDR3 is 15 amino acids. The CDR3 loop reads CASSGIGTPGGELFF. The CDR3 nucleotides read TGTGCCAGCAGCGGAATTGGGACTCCGGGAGGGGAGCTGTTTTTT.

This clonotype was counted only a few times. The V gene is TRBV9, the J gene TRBJ2-7; D might be TRBD2 (5 bases). The CDR3 extends over 15 amino acids. The V and J ends lost 4 bases and 5 bases respectively, with 19 bases between them. Germline V lookup: CDR1 SGDLS, CDR2 YYNGEE. The DNA of the CDR3 is TGTGCCAGCAGCCCCCGACTAAATGTCCGGGACGAGCAGTACTTC. This translates into CASSPRLNVRDEQYF.

The V call is TRBV12-3 or TRBV12-4, the J call TRBJ2-1; TRBD2 is a possible D gene (5 bases). Between the trimmed V and J ends, which lost 7 bases and 16 bases, there was a span of 20 bases. This CDR3 spans 12 amino acids. The chain's CDR3 is CASTQPLGMVFF. CDR3 bases: TGTGCCAGCACACAACCCCTCGGGATGGTCTTCTTC.

The chain joins TRBV18 to TRBJ2-4; D is perhaps TRBD1 (5 bases). This CDR3 is 18 amino acids long. Trimming cost V 0 bases and J 0 bases, with 15 bases left between them. CDR1 and CDR2 (germline): KGHSH, LQKENI. In DNA, the CDR3 is TGTGCCAGCTCACCACCCAGGGCCGCCCTACTAGCCAAAAACATTCAGTACTTC. Protein product: CASSPPRAALLAKNIQYF.

This clonotype was found many times. CDR3 sequence reads: CASSPVGYGYTF. CDR3 sequence (DNA): TGTGCCAGCAGCCCGGTAGGCTATGGCTACACCTTC. The genes are TRBV28 and TRBJ1-2; no reliable D call. The CDR3 has 12 amino acids. Germline CDR1 reads MDHEN; CDR2 reads SYDVKM. Trimming pared 6 bases from V and 4 bases from J, leaving 9 bases between.

V and J are TRBV6-2 or TRBV6-3 and TRBJ1-1; no firm D call. This CDR3 is built from 15 residues. Germline assignment: CDR1 MNHEY and CDR2 SVGEGT. Trimming removed 8 bases from V and 0 bases from J, with 16 bases in between. In DNA form, the CDR3 reads TGTGCCAGCGGGCAGCTGAACTCCTTGAACACTGAAGCTTTCTTT. This codes for CASGQLNSLNTEAFF.

This clonotype was seen only a few times. This sequence joins TRBV7-2 and TRBJ2-3; no firm D call. Trimming took off 4 bases at V and 5 bases at J, with 19 bases between the two ends. The CDR3 loop spans 16 amino acids. Germline V gene lookup returns CDR1 SGHTA and CDR2 FQGNSA. The CDR3 DNA follows: TGTGCCAGCAGCTACCAACTTCAATCGACCGAAGATACGCAGTATTTT. Its protein is CASSYQLQSTEDTQYF.

This clonotype was detected a few times. This rearrangement joins TRBV3-1 to TRBJ2-3; 13 nucleotides line up with TRBD2. Germline CDR1 and CDR2: LGHDT and YNNKEL (reference sequence). After removal of 0 bases from V and 8 bases from J, the junction contained 11 bases not matched to a gene. The CDR3 length is 18 residues. The CDR3 bases are TGTGCCAGCAGCCAAGAAAATACTAGCGGGAGGGTAGCGGGTACGCAGTATTTT. The encoded protein is CASSQENTSGRVAGTQYF.

The chain combines TRBV7-2 with TRBJ2-1, with D possibly TRBD2 on 6 matching bases. V dropped 9 bases and J dropped 6 bases, with 27 bases sitting between them. Germline loops: CDR1 SGHTA, CDR2 FQGNSA. There are 17 residues in the CDR3. The CDR3 loop is CASGRAGYLGIGNEQFF. DNA for the CDR3: TGTGCCAGTGGACGTGCGGGGTACCTAGGAATCGGCAATGAGCAGTTCTTC.

This clonotype occurred a few times. V is TRBV9 and J is TRBJ2-4; 8 bases align to TRBD2. Looked up from germline, CDR1 is SGDLS and CDR2 is YYNGEE. V lost 0 bases and J lost 1; bases outside the gene matches: 3. The CDR3 totals 16 residues. CDR3 loop: CASSVGGGLAKNIQYF. CDR3 DNA sequence: TGTGCCAGCAGCGTAGGCGGGGGGCTGGCCAAAAACATTCAGTACTTC.

The J gene is TRBJ2-1, the V gene TRBV5-1; maybe TRBD2 (6 bases). The CDR3 is 16 amino acids. V was pared by 4 bases and J by 4 bases, with 18 bases between. Germline values: CDR1 SGHRS, CDR2 YFSETQ. DNA for the CDR3: TGCGCCAGCAGCGATCAAAGTAGCGGCATGTACAATGAGCAGTTCTTC. Protein product: CASSDQSSGMYNEQFF. Full variable domain (rest looked up from reference TRBV5-1 and TRBJ2-1): KAGVTQTPRYLIKTRGQQVTLSCSPISGHRSVSWYQQTPGQGLQFLFEYFSETQRNKGNFPGRFSGRQFSNSRSEMNVSTLELGDSALYLCASSDQSSGMYNEQFFGPGTRLTVL.

This clonotype came up a few times. CDR3 coding DNA: TGCGCCAGCAGCCAAGATCCAGCGGGAGGGCCGTATGAGCAGTTCTTC. Protein product: CASSQDPAGGPYEQFF. This rearrangement joins TRBV4-3 to TRBJ2-1; 10 nucleotides agree with TRBD2. The germline V gene has CDR1 LGHNA and CDR2 YSLEER. J gave up 8 bases and V 0 bases, and 7 bases lay outside the gene matches. The CDR3 totals 16 residues.

V gene TRBV6-2 or TRBV6-3 combines with J gene TRBJ2-7, with TRBD2 matching over 9 bases. This CDR3 is built from 14 residues. Germline values: CDR1 MNHEY, CDR2 SVGEGT. V dropped 9 bases and J dropped 4; count of bases not matched to a gene: 10. DNA of the CDR3: TGTGCCAGGAGTCCCTTAGCGGGAGCGTACGAGCAGTACTTC. As protein: CARSPLAGAYEQYF.

This chain links TRBV10-1 with TRBJ2-1; a weak D match, TRBD1 (6 bases). Per germline, CDR1 WNHNN and CDR2 SYGVQD (reference sequence). The germline V and J ends were trimmed by 2 bases and 2 bases, with 7 bases remaining between them. The CDR3 is made up of 14 amino acids. The chain's CDR3 is CASSEGDTYNEQFF. CDR3 nucleotides: TGCGCCAGCAGTGAGGGGGACACCTACAATGAGCAGTTCTTC.

The table lists this clonotype with a count of one. This rearrangement joins TRBV5-1 to TRBJ2-5; TRBD1 aligns across 11 bases. With 8 bases clipped from V and 4 bases from J, the junction kept 10 bases outside the gene matches. The germline CDR1 and CDR2 sequences are SGHRS and YFSETQ. The length of the CDR3 is 15 residues. The chain's CDR3 is CASRAGTGGRETQYF. The CDR3 DNA reads TGCGCCAGTCGAGCGGGGACAGGGGGACGAGAGACCCAGTACTTC.

This clonotype was counted ten times or more. The rearrangement links TRBV29-1 to TRBJ1-3; the match to TRBD1 covers 10 bases. The J segment lost 6 bases and the V segment lost 6 bases, leaving 5 bases of the junction unmatched. The CDR3 sequence is 13 residues long. The germline V gene has CDR1 SQVTM and CDR2 ANQGSEA. The CDR3 here is CSVKGQGLNTIYF. The CDR3 region has the DNA TGCAGCGTGAAGGGACAGGGGTTAAACACCATATATTTT.

The sample holds a few counts of this clonotype. The chain combines TRBV7-9 with TRBJ2-7; 8 nucleotides align to TRBD1. V was pared by 6 bases and J by 6 bases, with 7 bases of the junction left unmatched. The V gene's germline CDR1 is SEHNR and CDR2 FQNEAQ (reference sequence). The CDR3 loop spans 13 amino acids. CDR3 DNA: TGTGCCAGCAGTTCGGACAGGGTAGGCGAGCAGTACTTC. Residues: CASSSDRVGEQYF.

The CDR3 DNA follows: TGCAGTGCTAGGTTGCTCGGGGCTAATGAAAAACTGTTTTTT. Translating it yields CSARLLGANEKLFF. V is TRBV20-1 and J is TRBJ1-4; D not certain. Germline CDR1 and CDR2: DFQATT and SNEGSKA (reference sequence). V was pared by 3 bases and J by 3 bases, with 11 bases between. This CDR3 contains 14 residues.

This clonotype was detected a few times. V and J are TRBV3-1 and TRBJ2-1, with D unresolved. Trimming pared 5 bases from V and 0 bases from J, leaving 14 bases between. CDR3 length: 16 amino acids. Germline V CDR1 and CDR2: LGHDT, YNNKEL (reference sequence). DNA for the CDR3: TGTGCCAGCAGCTCTATTATTTGGGGCTCCTACAATGAGCAGTTCTTC. It encodes CASSSIIWGSYNEQFF.

Only a few counts were recorded for this clonotype. The chain combines TRBV4-1 with TRBJ2-3; the D is unclear. The V and J ends lost 0 bases and 1 base respectively, with 5 bases between them. The CDR3 runs 14 residues. The germline V gene has CDR1 MGHRA and CDR2 YSYEKL. The DNA for the CDR3 is TGCGCCAGCAGCCAAGATCTTGGCACAGATACGCAGTATTTT. This gives the protein CASSQDLGTDTQYF.

The chain links TRBV19 to TRBJ2-7; 11 bases map to TRBD1. This CDR3 contains 13 residues. The V segment lost 8 bases and the J segment 6 bases; nucleotides outside the gene matches: 6. Germline-derived CDR1 and CDR2 are LNHDA and SQIVND (reference sequence). The CDR3 here is CASGQGAITEQYF. CDR3 coding DNA: TGTGCCAGTGGACAGGGGGCAATTACCGAGCAGTACTTC.

This clonotype was counted only a few times. The V and J genes are TRBV14 and TRBJ2-1, with unresolved D. The germline CDR1 and CDR2 sequences are SGHDN and FVKESK. Trimming took off 1 base at V and 8 bases at J, with 12 bases between the two ends. CDR3 length equals 14 residues. In nucleotides, the CDR3 is TGTGCCAGCAGCCAAGTAAGGACCGCTCATGAGCAGTTCTTC. Translating gives CASSQVRTAHEQFF. The full variable domain, in which reference TRBV14 and TRBJ2-1 provide the parts outside the CDR3, is EAGVTQFPSHSVIEKGQTVTLRCDPISGHDNLYWYRRVMGKEIKFLLHFVKESKQDESGMPNNRFLAERTGGTYSTLKVQPAELEDSGVYFCASSQVRTAHEQFFGPGTRLTVL.

The chain recombines TRBV28 with TRBJ2-5; 12 nucleotides line up with TRBD2. The CDR3 contains 17 residues. CDR1 MDHEN and CDR2 SYDVKM come from the germline V gene. With 2 bases clipped from V and 7 bases from J, the junction kept 11 bases outside the gene matches. This CDR3 is CASSLGLAGGRKGTQYF. CDR3 coding DNA: TGTGCCAGCAGTTTAGGCCTAGCGGGAGGGCGGAAGGGGACCCAGTACTTC.

Ten or more counts support this clonotype. The J gene is TRBJ1-1, the V gene TRBV29-1; D gene ambiguous. This CDR3 is built from 13 residues. V lost 3 bases and J 4 bases, leaving 12 bases between the germline ends. CDR1 and CDR2 from the germline V gene are SQVTM and ANQGSEA. The CDR3 nucleotides are TGCAGCGTTGATAGGGAGGGATTCACTGAAGCTTTCTTT. Translating it yields CSVDREGFTEAFF.